Given below is one TCR beta chain in context. Germline values: CDR1 MNHEY, CDR2 SVGAGI. The CDR3 is 12 residues long. This sample was included in a study of blood T cell repertoires in COVID-19. For the study at large: Sources were T cells, B-cell-depleted T cells, or PBMCs; the material itself was cDNA or gDNA.

Repertoires were generated with immunoSEQ multiplex PCR, while TCRdb's copy carries only in-frame clones and drops some. The table lists about 200,000 clones, 90% to 95% of them singletons. This clonotype was obtained from a man aged 25 to 45 with acute or convalescent COVID-19. V is TRBV6-5 and J is TRBJ1-5, with 8 bases matching TRBD1. Sequencing was done on a sample of peripheral blood. CDR3 sequence: CATGDGNQPQHF. CDR3 bases: TGTGCGACAGGGGATGGCAATCAGCCCCAGCATTTT.